The rows below give T cell receptor beta chains drawn from one sample of a study of T-cell reconstitution after alpha-beta-depleted transplantation in children. TCRdb reprocessed the PCR reads via MiXCR and lists one record per CDR3 protein. The repertoire has hundreds of thousands of distinct CDR3 sequences, under 15% of them found once; the top ten carry 2.2%. The sequencing used PBMCs, mostly from graft donor cells, collected 360 days after TCRalphabeta/CD19-depleted stem cell transplant. The receptors derive from a male patient aged 10 to 17 who had a stem cell transplant for acute myeloid leukemia, so the T cells may come from the graft donor. Each CDR3 is given with its conserved first and last residue. The order of the fields is J gene, clone size, V gene, D gene, CDR3 protein, CDR3 DNA. A D gene is named only where the DNA matches it firmly. Where a row states a size, it is once, few, many or the class of an expanded clone; other rows omit it.

j_gene: TRBJ2-7; abundance: .; v_gene: TRBV3-1; d_gene: .; CDR3aa: CASSQDEARARHPSYEQYF; CDR3nt: TGTGCCAGCAGCCAAGATGAAGCCCGTGCGCGACACCCCTCCTACGAGCAGTACTTC
j_gene: TRBJ2-1; abundance: few; v_gene: TRBV12-5; d_gene: TRBD2; CDR3aa: CASGLVLGLAGYNEQFF; CDR3nt: TGTGCTAGTGGTTTGGTACTCGGGCTAGCGGGATACAATGAGCAGTTCTTC
j_gene: TRBJ2-4; abundance: many; v_gene: TRBV5-6; d_gene: TRBD2; CDR3aa: CASSFNSGRNIQYF; CDR3nt: TGTGCCAGCAGCTTTAATAGCGGGAGGAACATTCAGTACTTC
j_gene: TRBJ2-7; abundance: .; v_gene: TRBV20-1; d_gene: .; CDR3aa: CSASGAGQYYEQYF; CDR3nt: TGCAGTGCTAGTGGCGCGGGACAGTACTACGAGCAGTACTTC
j_gene: TRBJ2-7; abundance: few; v_gene: TRBV29-1; d_gene: .; CDR3aa: CSVTYRGGPYEQYF; CDR3nt: TGCAGCGTCACCTACAGGGGAGGCCCCTACGAGCAGTACTTC
j_gene: TRBJ2-1; abundance: .; v_gene: TRBV27; d_gene: .; CDR3aa: CASSLRGAVNEQFF; CDR3nt: TGTGCCAGCAGTTTAAGGGGGGCGGTTAATGAGCAGTTCTTC
j_gene: TRBJ2-1; abundance: .; v_gene: TRBV9; d_gene: .; CDR3aa: CASSVAPSGGGAYNEQFF; CDR3nt: TGTGCCAGCAGCGTAGCCCCTAGCGGAGGGGGGGCCTACAATGAGCAGTTCTTC
j_gene: TRBJ2-2; abundance: .; v_gene: TRBV18; d_gene: .; CDR3aa: CASSPPRDTGELFF; CDR3nt: TGTGCCAGCTCACCCCCTCGGGACACCGGGGAGCTGTTTTTT
j_gene: TRBJ1-3; abundance: .; v_gene: TRBV7-6; d_gene: .; CDR3aa: CASSFTGSGAGNTIYF; CDR3nt: TGTGCCAGCAGCTTTACAGGGAGTGGTGCTGGAAACACCATATATTTT
j_gene: TRBJ2-1; abundance: many; v_gene: TRBV11-2; d_gene: .; CDR3aa: CASSLFRESVNEQFF; CDR3nt: TGTGCCAGCAGCTTATTCAGGGAGTCAGTCAATGAGCAGTTCTTC
j_gene: TRBJ2-1; abundance: few; v_gene: TRBV6-1; d_gene: .; CDR3aa: CASTNKQEQFF; CDR3nt: TGTGCCAGCACCAACAAGCAGGAGCAGTTCTTC
j_gene: TRBJ2-1; abundance: few; v_gene: TRBV29-1; d_gene: .; CDR3aa: CSAKLLGSYSGPYNEQFF; CDR3nt: TGCAGCGCCAAGTTACTCGGTAGCTACAGCGGCCCCTACAATGAGCAGTTCTTC
j_gene: TRBJ2-3; abundance: many; v_gene: TRBV20-1; d_gene: TRBD2; CDR3aa: CSASSGTSSTDTQYF; CDR3nt: TGCAGTGCTAGTTCCGGGACTAGCAGCACAGATACGCAGTATTTT
j_gene: TRBJ1-2; abundance: many; v_gene: TRBV12-3/TRBV12-4; d_gene: .; CDR3aa: CASRPDSRGYTF; CDR3nt: TGTGCCAGCAGGCCGGACAGTAGGGGCTACACCTTC
j_gene: TRBJ2-7; abundance: .; v_gene: TRBV7-9; d_gene: TRBD2; CDR3aa: CASSLGLAGWGEQYF; CDR3nt: TGTGCCAGCAGCTTGGGGCTAGCGGGATGGGGCGAGCAGTACTTC
j_gene: TRBJ2-7; abundance: .; v_gene: TRBV7-9; d_gene: .; CDR3aa: CASSLDRTSSYEQYF; CDR3nt: TGTGCCAGCAGCTTGGATAGGACCTCATCCTACGAGCAGTACTTC
j_gene: TRBJ2-1; abundance: many; v_gene: TRBV4-2; d_gene: .; CDR3aa: CASSQGWWTTNEQFF; CDR3nt: TGTGCCAGCAGCCAAGGTTGGTGGACTACAAATGAGCAGTTCTTC
j_gene: TRBJ2-3; abundance: few; v_gene: TRBV7-6; d_gene: TRBD2; CDR3aa: CASSLGTSGEGTQYF; CDR3nt: TGTGCCAGCAGCCTCGGGACTAGCGGGGAGGGTACGCAGTATTTT
j_gene: TRBJ2-5; abundance: .; v_gene: TRBV28; d_gene: .; CDR3aa: CASSVIRTRETQYF; CDR3nt: TGTGCCAGCAGCGTAATCCGGACAAGAGAGACCCAGTACTTC
j_gene: TRBJ2-4; abundance: few; v_gene: TRBV20-1; d_gene: .; CDR3aa: CSARDLLAGAPAKNIQYF; CDR3nt: TGCAGTGCTAGAGATCTGCTCGCGGGGGCGCCGGCCAAAAACATTCAGTACTTC
j_gene: TRBJ2-7; abundance: few; v_gene: TRBV7-9; d_gene: TRBD1; CDR3aa: CASSLWGQLSYEQYF; CDR3nt: TGTGCCAGCAGCTTGTGGGGACAGCTCTCCTACGAGCAGTACTTC
j_gene: TRBJ2-1; abundance: few; v_gene: TRBV4-3; d_gene: TRBD2; CDR3aa: CASSQVGTRTNEQFF; CDR3nt: TGCGCCAGCAGCCAAGTTGGGACTAGGACAAATGAGCAGTTCTTC
j_gene: TRBJ2-3; abundance: .; v_gene: TRBV5-1; d_gene: .; CDR3aa: CASFGHGGDTQYF; CDR3nt: TGCGCCAGCTTCGGGCACGGAGGAGATACGCAGTATTTT
j_gene: TRBJ2-1; abundance: .; v_gene: TRBV4-2; d_gene: .; CDR3aa: CASSPTSGRYDEQFF; CDR3nt: TGTGCCAGCAGCCCTACCAGCGGGCGGTACGATGAGCAGTTCTTC
j_gene: TRBJ2-7; abundance: once; v_gene: TRBV7-6; d_gene: TRBD1; CDR3aa: CASSPRQGTHEQYF; CDR3nt: TGTGCCAGCAGCCCGCGACAGGGGACCCACGAGCAGTACTTC
j_gene: TRBJ2-1; abundance: few; v_gene: TRBV7-9; d_gene: .; CDR3aa: CASSLIRSEQFF; CDR3nt: TGTGCCAGCAGCTTAATCAGGAGCGAGCAGTTCTTC
j_gene: TRBJ2-5; abundance: .; v_gene: TRBV30; d_gene: .; CDR3aa: CAWSDQETQYF; CDR3nt: TGTGCCTGGAGTGATCAGGAGACCCAGTACTTC
j_gene: TRBJ1-4; abundance: few; v_gene: TRBV19; d_gene: .; CDR3aa: CASRPTGEVDEKLFF; CDR3nt: TGTGCCAGTCGCCCCACCGGGGAAGTGGATGAAAAACTGTTTTTT
j_gene: TRBJ2-7; abundance: .; v_gene: TRBV28; d_gene: TRBD2; CDR3aa: CASSLLGLVSNEQYF; CDR3nt: TGTGCCAGCAGTTTACTCGGACTAGTTTCCAACGAGCAGTACTTC
j_gene: TRBJ2-7; abundance: few; v_gene: TRBV27; d_gene: .; CDR3aa: CATFSPTGLNYEQYF; CDR3nt: TGTGCCACCTTTAGCCCTACAGGGTTAAATTACGAGCAGTACTTC
j_gene: TRBJ2-7; abundance: .; v_gene: TRBV28; d_gene: TRBD1; CDR3aa: CASRTGGASYEQYF; CDR3nt: TGTGCCAGCAGAACAGGGGGCGCCTCCTACGAGCAGTACTTC
j_gene: TRBJ2-4; abundance: .; v_gene: TRBV27; d_gene: TRBD2; CDR3aa: CASSLGISGTKNIQYF; CDR3nt: TGTGCCAGCAGTTTAGGTATTAGCGGGACCAAAAACATTCAGTACTTC
j_gene: TRBJ2-5; abundance: .; v_gene: TRBV15; d_gene: TRBD2; CDR3aa: CATSRDKAGEEQETQYF; CDR3nt: TGTGCCACCAGCAGAGATAAAGCGGGAGAGGAACAAGAGACCCAGTACTTC
j_gene: TRBJ1-4; abundance: few; v_gene: TRBV6-2/TRBV6-3; d_gene: TRBD1; CDR3aa: CASSRDRDRIITRTNEKLFF; CDR3nt: TGTGCCAGCAGTCGAGACAGGGACAGGATCATCACGAGGACTAATGAAAAACTGTTTTTT
j_gene: TRBJ2-5; abundance: .; v_gene: TRBV4-3; d_gene: TRBD2; CDR3aa: CASSQGRGSGEETQYF; CDR3nt: TGCGCCAGCAGCCAAGGCAGGGGTAGCGGGGAAGAGACCCAGTACTTC
j_gene: TRBJ2-1; abundance: many; v_gene: TRBV7-6; d_gene: .; CDR3aa: CASSLAAENNEQFF; CDR3nt: TGTGCCAGCAGCTTAGCGGCTGAGAACAATGAGCAGTTCTTC
j_gene: TRBJ2-1; abundance: few; v_gene: TRBV4-3; d_gene: .; CDR3aa: CASSQDRLLGNEQFF; CDR3nt: TGCGCCAGCAGCCAAGATCGGCTTCTCGGGAATGAGCAGTTCTTC
j_gene: TRBJ2-7; abundance: few; v_gene: TRBV5-6; d_gene: .; CDR3aa: CASRQLNSYEQYF; CDR3nt: TGTGCCAGCAGACAATTAAACTCCTACGAGCAGTACTTC
j_gene: TRBJ2-7; abundance: .; v_gene: TRBV29-1; d_gene: .; CDR3aa: CSASWTLYEQYF; CDR3nt: TGCAGCGCCTCGTGGACTCTCTACGAGCAGTACTTC
j_gene: TRBJ1-5; abundance: few; v_gene: TRBV6-2/TRBV6-3; d_gene: .; CDR3aa: CASDRQAVYSNQPQHF; CDR3nt: TGTGCCAGCGATCGACAGGCCGTTTATAGCAATCAGCCCCAGCATTTT
j_gene: TRBJ2-2; abundance: many; v_gene: TRBV5-8; d_gene: .; CDR3aa: CASSLVGVGGTGELFF; CDR3nt: TGTGCCAGCAGCTTGGTTGGCGTGGGGGGCACCGGGGAGCTGTTTTTT
j_gene: TRBJ1-4; abundance: few; v_gene: TRBV21-1; d_gene: .; CDR3aa: CASPSFGTTNEKLFF; CDR3nt: TGTGCCAGCCCCTCTTTTGGAACAACTAATGAAAAACTGTTTTTT
j_gene: TRBJ2-7; abundance: few; v_gene: TRBV20-1; d_gene: .; CDR3aa: CSAQTPKVFAYEQYF; CDR3nt: TGCAGTGCTCAAACTCCGAAAGTGTTTGCCTACGAGCAGTACTTC
j_gene: TRBJ1-1; abundance: .; v_gene: TRBV28; d_gene: TRBD1; CDR3aa: CAGNGQGGGRAFF; CDR3nt: TGTGCCGGGAATGGACAGGGGGGTGGAAGGGCTTTCTTT
j_gene: TRBJ2-3; abundance: many; v_gene: TRBV7-6; d_gene: TRBD2; CDR3aa: CASSLVGAAGRGADTQYF; CDR3nt: TGTGCCAGCAGCTTAGTGGGTGCTGCCGGGAGGGGGGCAGATACGCAGTATTTT